These 15 T cell receptor beta chains were sequenced from one sample in a study of beta chain features in type 1 diabetes. Study-wide results and caveats: A moderate, significant TCRB CDR3 shortening appeared in type 1 diabetes across four CD4+ subsets.

Their antigens remain unidentified. The authors reverse transcribed all of the isolated RNA, so sequencing captured expressed TCRB transcripts. Only in-frame clones appear in the TCRdb table, and some are missing; sequencing was by immunoSEQ multiplex PCR. This table holds roughly 260,000 clones, roughly 20% found once. The sample consisted of naive CD4+ T cells from blood. The receptors were gathered from a woman in her forties with type 1 diabetes.

This clone was found a few times. The chain is built from TRBV28 and TRBJ2-1; perhaps TRBD2 as D (7 bases). This CDR3 region has 15 residues. The germline V and J ends were trimmed by 3 bases and 9 bases, with 18 bases remaining between them. Germline assignment: CDR1 MDHEN and CDR2 SYDVKM. The CDR3 coding sequence is TGTGCCAGCAGTTTGGTGGGCGGGGGCAGGGGTGAGCAGTTCTTC. Amino acids: CASSLVGGGRGEQFF.

This clone was observed a few times. The same CDR3 arises from other DNA sequences in this sample as well. The chain is built from TRBV5-1 and TRBJ2-7; D unresolved. Trimming took off 0 bases at V and 0 bases at J, with 7 bases between the two ends. The germline V gene encodes CDR1 SGHRS and CDR2 YFSETQ. This CDR3 is built from 14 residues. The CDR3 loop reads CASSLGGSSYEQYF. In DNA form, the CDR3 reads TGCGCCAGCAGCTTGGGAGGCAGCTCCTACGAGCAGTACTTC.

The J gene is TRBJ1-5, the V gene TRBV7-9, with D possibly matching TRBD1 (5 bases). The CDR3 loop spans 16 amino acids. Trimming shortened V by 5 bases and J by 0 bases, and 14 bases separated the two germline ends. The germline gives CDR1 SEHNR, CDR2 FQNEAQ (reference sequence). The CDR3 bases are TGTGCCAGCAGCCCAGACAGTCCTTATAGCAATCAGCCCCAGCATTTT. It encodes CASSPDSPYSNQPQHF.

J is TRBJ2-7 and V is TRBV25-1, with a tentative D call TRBD1 (6 bases). Per the germline V gene, CDR1 is MGHDK and CDR2 is SYGVNS. This CDR3 has 13 amino acids. Between the trimmed V and J ends, which lost 2 bases and 4 bases, there was a span of 9 bases. CDR3 sequence reads: CASSEGGAYEQYF. Here the CDR3 DNA reads TGTGCCAGCAGTGAAGGGGGCGCGTACGAGCAGTACTTC.

This clone was counted a few times. The V gene is TRBV27, the J gene TRBJ1-1, with D possibly TRBD1 on 5 matching bases. V dropped 4 bases and J dropped 0 bases, with 18 bases sitting between them. CDR3 length: 17 amino acids. Per the germline V gene, CDR1 is MNHEY and CDR2 is SMNVEV (reference sequence). The CDR3 nucleotides read TGTGCCAGCAGTTCGTGGACAAACCCGCCGTTGAACACTGAAGCTTTCTTT. Translated, it gives CASSSWTNPPLNTEAFF.

The chain combines TRBV4-3 with TRBJ1-5, with TRBD1 matching over 11 bases. Germline V CDR1 and CDR2: LGHNA, YSLEER. V shed 3 bases, J shed 3 bases, and the junction held 4 bases outside the gene matches. The CDR3 is 16 residues long. The CDR3, as DNA: TGCGCCAGCAGCCAGGGGACAGGGGGATTCAATCAGCCCCAGCATTTT. It codes for CASSQGTGGFNQPQHF.

This clone was observed a few times. This CDR3 is also generated by other DNA sequences in the sample. The chain uses TRBV4-3 and TRBJ2-5; the D is unclear. Germline values: CDR1 LGHNA, CDR2 YSLEER. CDR3 length: 13 residues. V was clipped by 1 base and J by 1 base, with 4 bases between them. The CDR3 nucleotides are TGCGCCAGCAGCCAAGGACTCCAAGAGACCCAGTACTTC. Translating gives CASSQGLQETQYF.

The V call is TRBV4-1, the J call TRBJ1-6, with 7 bases aligning to TRBD1. The CDR3 totals 18 residues. Germline CDR1 reads MGHRA; CDR2 reads YSYEKL. The trim removed 3 bases at V and 8 bases at J, leaving 16 bases unmatched. The CDR3 loop reads CASSHVWTGVKGDSPLHF. CDR3 nucleotides: TGCGCCAGCAGCCACGTATGGACAGGAGTTAAGGGAGATTCACCCCTCCACTTT.

The rearrangement joins TRBV29-1 to TRBJ2-3; 10 bases are shared with TRBD2. The CDR3 totals 14 residues. Germline V gives CDR1 SQVTM, CDR2 ANQGSEA. Germline trimming cut 6 bases from V and 5 bases from J; bases unmatched to any gene: 8. CDR3 bases: TGCAGCGTCGCCAGCGGGAGGGCCGGAGATACGCAGTATTTT. The encoded protein is CSVASGRAGDTQYF.

Regarding this clone: Other nucleotide sequences in the sample specify the same CDR3. CDR3 loop: CAWSGQNTEAFF. CDR3 sequence (DNA): TGTGCCTGGAGTGGGCAGAACACTGAAGCTTTCTTT. The genes are TRBV30 and TRBJ1-1; D is unresolved. This CDR3 spans 12 amino acids. Trimming pared 1 base from V and 1 base from J, leaving 4 bases between. Germline CDR1 is GTSNPN and CDR2 is SVGIG (reference sequence).

This clone was observed a handful of times. The genes are TRBV19 and TRBJ2-1, with 12 positions matching TRBD2. V was clipped by 5 bases and J by 5 bases; unmatched bases: 4. In germline, CDR1 is LNHDA, CDR2 SQIVND (reference sequence). This CDR3 contains 15 residues. Here the CDR3 reads CASSPWTSGDNEQFF. CDR3 DNA: TGTGCCAGTAGTCCCTGGACTAGCGGGGACAATGAGCAGTTCTTC.

The J gene is TRBJ2-7, the V gene TRBV14; the D gene is possibly TRBD2 (5 bases). This CDR3 has 15 amino acids. Trimming pared 2 bases from V and 0 bases from J, leaving 11 bases between. Per the germline V gene, CDR1 is SGHDN and CDR2 is FVKESK. The CDR3 nucleotides read TGTGCCAGCAGCCAATTCCTAGGGAGCTCCTACGAGCAGTACTTC. It specifies CASSQFLGSSYEQYF.

The chain recombines TRBV11-1 with TRBJ2-7, with 9 bases that match TRBD1. CDR1 and CDR2 from the germline V gene are SGHAT and FQDESV (reference sequence). This CDR3 region has 14 residues. Trimming removed 1 base from V and 3 bases from J; junction bases left unmatched: 1. This CDR3 reads CASSLEDRGYEQYF. CDR3 bases: TGTGCCAGCAGCTTAGAGGACAGGGGCTACGAGCAGTACTTC. Using reference TRBV11-1 and TRBJ2-7 for the parts outside the CDR3, the full variable domain is EAEVAQSPRYKITEKSQAVAFWCDPISGHATLYWYRQILGQGPELLVQFQDESVVDDSQLPKDRFSAERLKGVDSTLKIQPAELGDSAMYLCASSLEDRGYEQYFGPGTRLTVT.

The table lists this clone with a few counts. The chain recombines TRBV28 with TRBJ2-7; 9 positions match TRBD1. V shed 6 bases and J 3 bases; nucleotides not matched to a gene: 9. Germline V gene sequence: CDR1 MDHEN, CDR2 SYDVKM. The CDR3 covers 15 residues. The CDR3 DNA reads TGTGCCAGCAGAACTCCGGGACAGGGTTTCTACGAGCAGTACTTC. As protein: CASRTPGQGFYEQYF.

J is TRBJ2-2 and V is TRBV9; D is perhaps TRBD1 (6 bases). Germline loops: CDR1 SGDLS, CDR2 YYNGEE. This CDR3 contains 16 residues. Trimming took 3 bases from V and 5 from J, leaving 17 bases between them. The CDR3 DNA is TGTGCCAGCAGCGCGAGGGGGACGGAAAGGACCGGGGAGCTGTTTTTT. It encodes CASSARGTERTGELFF.